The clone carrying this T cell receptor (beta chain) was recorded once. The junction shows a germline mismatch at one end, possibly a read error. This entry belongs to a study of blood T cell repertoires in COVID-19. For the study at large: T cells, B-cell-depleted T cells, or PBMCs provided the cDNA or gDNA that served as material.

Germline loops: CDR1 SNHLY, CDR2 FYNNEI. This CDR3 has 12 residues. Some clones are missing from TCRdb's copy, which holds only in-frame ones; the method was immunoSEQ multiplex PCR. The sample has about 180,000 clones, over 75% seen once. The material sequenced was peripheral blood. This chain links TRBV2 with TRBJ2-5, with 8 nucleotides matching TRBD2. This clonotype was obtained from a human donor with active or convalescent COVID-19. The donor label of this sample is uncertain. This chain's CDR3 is CASSAKREIQYF. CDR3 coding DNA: TGTGCCAGCAGTGCTAAGCGGGAGATCCAGTACTTC.